These 13 T cell receptor beta chains share one sample of origin, sequenced in a study of response to subunit inactivated influenza vaccine. TCRdb re-derived calls from the RT-PCR reads in MiXCR, one entry per CDR3 protein. The table includes hundreds of thousands of distinct CDR3 sequences, less than 8% detected once. The sample in question was PBMCs from blood, obtained around 25 months after vaccination. The receptors here all came from a man in his fifties or sixties who received an inactivated influenza vaccine.

This clonotype turned up a few times. The chain recombines TRBV5-1 with TRBJ2-7; 9 nucleotides agree with TRBD2. V lost 4 bases to trimming and J lost 2 bases; unmatched junction nucleotides: 7. CDR1 SGHRS and CDR2 YFSETQ come from the germline V gene. This CDR3 contains 15 residues. Here the CDR3 reads CASSQGLASTYEQYF. The DNA of the CDR3 is TGCGCCAGCAGCCAGGGACTAGCTTCGACCTACGAGCAGTACTTC.

There are a few counts of this clonotype. CDR3 protein: CASSQGLPQETQYF. Here the CDR3 DNA reads TGTGCCAGCAGCCAAGGCTTGCCCCAAGAGACCCAGTACTTC. The chain uses TRBV3-1 and TRBJ2-5; D ambiguous. CDR1 LGHDT and CDR2 YNNKEL come from the germline V gene (reference sequence). V was pared by 1 base and J by 1 base, with 7 bases between. CDR3 size: 14 residues.

This clonotype has a handful of counts. The chain carries TRBV6-5 and TRBJ1-2, with D possibly TRBD1 on 5 matching bases. V lost 1 base, J lost 7 bases, and 13 bases lay in between. The germline CDR1 and CDR2 sequences are MNHEY and SVGAGI. The CDR3 totals 14 residues. The CDR3 protein is CASSYWQGTGGYTF. CDR3 in DNA: TGTGCCAGCAGTTACTGGCAGGGAACAGGTGGCTACACCTTC.

CDR3 protein: CASSLVGTGAQTDTQYF. Here the CDR3 DNA reads TGTGCCAGCAGCTTAGTAGGGACAGGGGCGCAGACAGATACGCAGTATTTT. This chain connects TRBV7-2 to TRBJ2-3; 10 bases are a match to TRBD1. The CDR3 runs to 17 residues. V was pared by 1 base and J by 3 bases, with 7 bases of the junction left unmatched. CDR1 is SGHTA and CDR2 is FQGNSA in the germline V gene. The whole variable domain, filled in from reference TRBV7-2 and TRBJ2-3, reads GAGVSQSPSNKVTEKGKDVELRCDPISGHTALYWYRQSLGQGLEFLIYFQGNSAPDKSGLPSDRFSAERTGGSVSTLTIQRTQQEDSAVYLCASSLVGTGAQTDTQYFGPGTRLTVL.

There are many counts of this clonotype. The gene calls are TRBV20-1 and TRBJ2-1, with 10 bases lining up with TRBD2. Trimming took 6 bases from V and 4 from J; bases not matched to a gene: 3. The germline CDR1 and CDR2 sequences are DFQATT and SNEGSKA (reference sequence). CDR3 size: 13 residues. The CDR3 spells CSARTSGYNEQFF. CDR3 nucleotides: TGCAGTGCCCGGACTAGCGGTTACAATGAGCAGTTCTTC.

This clonotype was detected ten times or more. This chain connects TRBV5-8 to TRBJ2-3, with D tentatively TRBD1 (6 bases). There are 17 residues in the CDR3. V was clipped by 1 base and J by 0 bases, with 15 bases between them. Germline V gives CDR1 SGHTS, CDR2 YDEGEE. The CDR3 DNA reads TGTGCCAGCAGCTTGATACAGGGTGTAACTAGCACAGATACGCAGTATTTT. It translates to CASSLIQGVTSTDTQYF.

This clonotype was seen only a few times. The rearrangement joins TRBV5-1 to TRBJ1-2, with TRBD1 matching 10 bases. V shed 5 bases and J 8 bases; nucleotides not matched to a gene: 9. Germline values: CDR1 SGHRS, CDR2 YFSETQ. CDR3 size: 14 residues. This CDR3 reads CASRIGTGDGGYTF. CDR3 coding DNA: TGCGCCAGCAGAATCGGGACAGGGGATGGCGGCTACACCTTC.

In its sample, this clonotype was seen a few times. The chain has TRBV3-1 and TRBJ1-2, with 9 bases fitting TRBD1. CDR3 length: 15 residues. The trim removed 4 bases at V and 2 bases at J, leaving 5 bases unmatched. Germline loops: CDR1 LGHDT, CDR2 YNNKEL (reference sequence). CDR3 region: CASSPYRGPNYGYTF. CDR3 sequence (DNA): TGTGCCAGCAGCCCCTACAGGGGGCCGAACTATGGCTACACCTTC.

This clonotype was counted between two and nine times. CDR3 in amino acids: CASSSRGGSGNTGELFF. The CDR3 DNA is TGTGCCAGCAGCTCGAGGGGTGGTAGCGGGAACACCGGGGAGCTGTTTTTT. The chain combines TRBV7-6 with TRBJ2-2; possibly TRBD2 for D (6 bases). The CDR3 is 17 residues long. Trimming took off 4 bases at V and 1 base at J, with 16 bases between the two ends. Germline CDR1 is SGHVS and CDR2 is FNYEAQ. The variable domain in full, completed from reference TRBV7-6 and TRBJ2-2, reads GAGVSQSPRYKVTKRGQDVALRCDPISGHVSLYWYRQALGQGPEFLTYFNYEAQQDKSGLPNDRFSAERPEGSISTLTIQRTEQRDSAMYRCASSSRGGSGNTGELFFGEGSRLTVL.

The chain carries TRBV20-1 and TRBJ2-2, with TRBD2 identical over 8 bases. After removal of 3 bases from V and 6 bases from J, the junction contained 6 bases not matched to a gene. CDR3 length: 14 residues. In germline, CDR1 is DFQATT, CDR2 SNEGSKA (reference sequence). As DNA, the CDR3 is TGCAGTGCTAGCGGGAGGGCCGAGGCCGGGGAGCTGTTTTTT. It is translated as CSASGRAEAGELFF.

This clonotype was counted only a few times. The gene calls are TRBV12-3 or TRBV12-4 and TRBJ1-2; maybe TRBD1 (6 bases). The CDR3 has 14 residues. Trimming shortened V by 2 bases and J by 4 bases, and 11 bases separated the two germline ends. The chain's CDR3 is CASSLTGGAYGYTF. The CDR3 DNA reads as TGTGCCAGCAGTTTAACTGGGGGCGCCTATGGCTACACCTTC.

Comments on this clonotype: Just one base apart from a much larger clone, this may be a read error. The CDR3 DNA reads as TGTGCCAGCAGTTACCATCGGGAGCGGTTCTTC. Translation: CASSYHRERFF. This sequence joins TRBV6-2 or TRBV6-3 and TRBJ2-1, with D maybe TRBD2 (6 bases). The CDR3 is made up of 11 amino acids. Germline V gives CDR1 MNHEY, CDR2 SVGEGT.

V and J are TRBV5-4 and TRBJ2-7, with 12 bases that match TRBD1. Germline V gene data show CDR1 as SGHNT and CDR2 as YYREEE (reference sequence). The CDR3 has 15 amino acids. The ends lost 3 bases at V and 5 bases at J; junction bases unmatched: 6. The CDR3 here is CASSWGQGALNEQYF. The CDR3 DNA reads TGTGCCAGCAGCTGGGGACAGGGGGCGCTGAACGAGCAGTACTTC.